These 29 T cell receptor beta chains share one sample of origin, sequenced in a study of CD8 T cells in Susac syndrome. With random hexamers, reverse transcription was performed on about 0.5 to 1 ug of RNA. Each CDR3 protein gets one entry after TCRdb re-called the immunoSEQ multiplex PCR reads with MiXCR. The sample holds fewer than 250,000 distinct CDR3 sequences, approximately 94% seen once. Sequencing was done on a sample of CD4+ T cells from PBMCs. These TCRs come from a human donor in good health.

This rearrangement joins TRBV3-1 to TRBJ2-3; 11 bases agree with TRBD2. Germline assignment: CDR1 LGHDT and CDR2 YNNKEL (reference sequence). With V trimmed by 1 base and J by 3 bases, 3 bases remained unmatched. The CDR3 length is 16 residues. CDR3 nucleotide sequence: TGTGCCAGCAGCCAAGGGTCTAGCGGGGGGACAGATACGCAGTATTTT. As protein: CASSQGSSGGTDTQYF.

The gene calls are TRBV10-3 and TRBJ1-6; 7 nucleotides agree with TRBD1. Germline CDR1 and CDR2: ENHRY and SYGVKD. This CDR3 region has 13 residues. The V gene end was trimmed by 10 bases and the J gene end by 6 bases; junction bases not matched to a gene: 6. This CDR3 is CATGDSLNSPLHF. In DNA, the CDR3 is TGTGCCACCGGGGACAGCCTTAATTCACCCCTCCACTTT.

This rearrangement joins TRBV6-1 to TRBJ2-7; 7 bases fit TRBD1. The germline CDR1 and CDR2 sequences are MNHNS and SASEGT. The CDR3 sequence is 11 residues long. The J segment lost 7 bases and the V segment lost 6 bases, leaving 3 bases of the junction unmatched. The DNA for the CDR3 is TGTGCCAGCAGGACAGGGACAGAGCAGTACGTC. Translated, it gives CASRTGTEQYV.

CDR3: CASSLVGRDAEAFF. DNA for the CDR3: TGCGCCAGCAGCTTGGTGGGCAGGGACGCTGAAGCTTTCTTT. The chain joins TRBV5-1 to TRBJ1-1; D may be TRBD1 (5 bases). V dropped 0 bases and J dropped 6 bases, with 12 bases sitting between them. Looked up from germline, CDR1 is SGHRS and CDR2 is YFSETQ. This CDR3 comprises 14 residues.

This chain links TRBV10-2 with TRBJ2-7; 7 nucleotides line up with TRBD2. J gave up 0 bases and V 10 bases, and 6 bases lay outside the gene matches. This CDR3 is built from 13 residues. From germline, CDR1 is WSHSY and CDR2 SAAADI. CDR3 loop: CATLQRDSYEQYF. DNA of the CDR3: TGCGCCACCCTACAGCGGGACTCCTACGAGCAGTACTTC.

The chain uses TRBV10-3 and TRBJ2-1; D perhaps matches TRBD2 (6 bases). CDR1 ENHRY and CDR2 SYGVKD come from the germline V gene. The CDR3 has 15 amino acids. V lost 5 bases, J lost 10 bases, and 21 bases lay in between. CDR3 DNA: TGTGCCATCAGTCCGTCGGTACAGGAGGGTCGGGAGCAGTTCTTC. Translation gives CAISPSVQEGREQFF.

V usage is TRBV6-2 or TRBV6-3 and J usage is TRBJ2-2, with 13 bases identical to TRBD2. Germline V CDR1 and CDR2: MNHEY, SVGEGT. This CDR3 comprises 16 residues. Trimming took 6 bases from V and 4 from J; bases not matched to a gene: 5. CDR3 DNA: TGTGCCAGCAGACTAGCGGGGGGGCGGTCCACCGGGGAGCTGTTTTTT. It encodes CASRLAGGRSTGELFF.

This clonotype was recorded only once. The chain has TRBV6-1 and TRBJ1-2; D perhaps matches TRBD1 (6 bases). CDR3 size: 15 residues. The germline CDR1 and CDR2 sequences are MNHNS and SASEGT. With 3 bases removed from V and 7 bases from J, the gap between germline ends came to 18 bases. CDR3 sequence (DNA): TGTGCCAGCAGTGAGCGGGACAATAGTTTGGGTGGCTACACCTTC. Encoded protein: CASSERDNSLGGYTF.

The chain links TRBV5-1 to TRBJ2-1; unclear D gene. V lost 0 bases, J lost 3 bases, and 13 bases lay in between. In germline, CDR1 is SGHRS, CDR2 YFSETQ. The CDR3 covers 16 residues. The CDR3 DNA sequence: TGCGCCAGCAGCTTGGAGTCCGACTCATTCTACAATGAGCAGTTCTTC. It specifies CASSLESDSFYNEQFF.

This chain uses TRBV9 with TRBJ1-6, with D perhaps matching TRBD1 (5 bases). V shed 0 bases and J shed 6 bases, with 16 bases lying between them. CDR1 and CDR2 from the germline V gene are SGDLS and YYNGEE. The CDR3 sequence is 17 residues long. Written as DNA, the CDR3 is TGTGCCAGCAGCGTAGGAAGCGGCAGGGTCTTTAATTCACCCCTCCACTTT. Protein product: CASSVGSGRVFNSPLHF.

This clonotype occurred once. The CDR3 nucleotides are TGTGCCAGCAGCCACGGAAAGGTTTACGAGCAGTACTTC. This translates into CASSHGKVYEQYF. This chain uses TRBV3-1 with TRBJ2-7, with no clear D. Germline lookup yields CDR1 LGHDT and CDR2 YNNKEL (reference sequence). The CDR3 spans 13 residues. V was shortened by 3 bases and J by 4 bases, with 10 bases between the two germline ends.

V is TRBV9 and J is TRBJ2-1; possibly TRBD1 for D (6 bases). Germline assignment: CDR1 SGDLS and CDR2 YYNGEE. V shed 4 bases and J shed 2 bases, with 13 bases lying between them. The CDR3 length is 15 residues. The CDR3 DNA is TGTGCCAGCAGCCGCGGACAGATGACCTACAATGAGCAGTTCTTC. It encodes CASSRGQMTYNEQFF.

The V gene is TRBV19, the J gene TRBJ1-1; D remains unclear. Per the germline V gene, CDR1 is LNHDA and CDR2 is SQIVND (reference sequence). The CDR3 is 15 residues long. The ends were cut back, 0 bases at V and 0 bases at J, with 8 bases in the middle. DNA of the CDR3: TGTGCCAGTAGTATAGACGCGGCTATGAACACTGAAGCTTTCTTT. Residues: CASSIDAAMNTEAFF.

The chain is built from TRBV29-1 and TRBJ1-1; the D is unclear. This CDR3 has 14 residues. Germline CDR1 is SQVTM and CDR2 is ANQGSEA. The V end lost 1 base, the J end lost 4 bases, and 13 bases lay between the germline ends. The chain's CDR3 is CSVEGRGSITEAFF. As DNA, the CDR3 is TGCAGCGTTGAAGGACGGGGTAGTATCACTGAAGCTTTCTTT.

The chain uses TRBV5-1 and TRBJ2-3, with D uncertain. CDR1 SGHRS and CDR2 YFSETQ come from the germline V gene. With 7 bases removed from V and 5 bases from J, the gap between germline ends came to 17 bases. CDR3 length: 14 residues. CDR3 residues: CASAPGLGGDTQYF. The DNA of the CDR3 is TGCGCCAGCGCCCCGGGCCTCGGCGGAGATACGCAGTATTTT.

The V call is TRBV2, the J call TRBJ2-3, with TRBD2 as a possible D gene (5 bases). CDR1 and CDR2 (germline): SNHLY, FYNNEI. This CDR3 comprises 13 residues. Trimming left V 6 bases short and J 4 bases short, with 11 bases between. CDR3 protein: CASRDGGSDTQYF. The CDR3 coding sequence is TGTGCCAGCAGAGACGGAGGCTCAGATACGCAGTATTTT.

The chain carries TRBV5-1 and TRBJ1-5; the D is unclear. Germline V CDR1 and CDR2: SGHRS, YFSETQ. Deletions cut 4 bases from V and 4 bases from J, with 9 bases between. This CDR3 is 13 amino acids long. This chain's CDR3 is CASSPAGNQPQHF. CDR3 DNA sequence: TGCGCCAGCAGCCCGGCTGGGAATCAGCCCCAGCATTTT.

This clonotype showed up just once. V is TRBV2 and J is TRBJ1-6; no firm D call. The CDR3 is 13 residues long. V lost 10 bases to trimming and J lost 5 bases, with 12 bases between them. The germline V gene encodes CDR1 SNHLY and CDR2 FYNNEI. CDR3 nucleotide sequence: TGTGCCAATACGGACGGAAATAATTCACCCCTCCACTTT. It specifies CANTDGNNSPLHF. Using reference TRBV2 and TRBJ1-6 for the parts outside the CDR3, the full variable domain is EPEVTQTPSHQVTQMGQEVILRCVPISNHLYFYWYRQILGQKVEFLVSFYNNEISEKSEIFDDQFSVERPDGSNFTLKIRSTKLEDSAMYFCANTDGNNSPLHFGNGTRLTVT.

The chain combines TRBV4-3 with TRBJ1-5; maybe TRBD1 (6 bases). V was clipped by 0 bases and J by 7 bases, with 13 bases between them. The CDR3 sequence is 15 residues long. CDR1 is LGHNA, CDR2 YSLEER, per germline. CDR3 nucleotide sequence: TGCGCCAGCAGCCAAGATAAGGGGGGCCGACAGCCCCAGCATTTT. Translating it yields CASSQDKGGRQPQHF.

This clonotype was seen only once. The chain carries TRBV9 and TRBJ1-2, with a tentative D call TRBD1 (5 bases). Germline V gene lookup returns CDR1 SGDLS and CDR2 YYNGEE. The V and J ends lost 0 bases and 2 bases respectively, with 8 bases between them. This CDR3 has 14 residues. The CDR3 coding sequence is TGTGCCAGCAGCGTAGATGGGGGGAACTATGGCTACACCTTC. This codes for CASSVDGGNYGYTF.

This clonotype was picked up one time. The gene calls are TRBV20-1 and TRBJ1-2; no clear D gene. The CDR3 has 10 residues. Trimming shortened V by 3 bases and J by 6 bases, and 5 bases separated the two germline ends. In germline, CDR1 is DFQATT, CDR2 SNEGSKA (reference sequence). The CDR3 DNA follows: TGCAGTGCTAGTCCTGATGGCTACACCTTC. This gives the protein CSASPDGYTF.

The CDR3 region has the DNA TGTGCCAGCAGCTCTGTGACTAGCGGGGGGGATGAGACCCAGTACTTC. This translates into CASSSVTSGGDETQYF. The genes are TRBV5-6 and TRBJ2-5; 14 bases fit TRBD2. CDR1 and CDR2 from the germline V gene are SGHDT and YYEEEE. V was clipped by 3 bases and J by 5 bases; unmatched bases: 6. This CDR3 comprises 16 residues. Looking up the rest from reference TRBV5-6 and TRBJ2-5 gives the full variable domain: DAGVTQSPTHLIKTRGQQVTLRCSPKSGHDTVSWYQQALGQGPQFIFQYYEEEERQRGNFPDRFSGHQFPNYSSELNVNALLLGDSALYLCASSSVTSGGDETQYFGPGTRLLVL.

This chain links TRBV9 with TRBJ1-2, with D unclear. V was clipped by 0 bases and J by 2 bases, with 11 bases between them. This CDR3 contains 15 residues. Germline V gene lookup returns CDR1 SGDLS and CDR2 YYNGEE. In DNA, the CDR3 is TGTGCCAGCAGCGTAGATCACGGAGGGAACTATGGCTACACCTTC. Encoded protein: CASSVDHGGNYGYTF.

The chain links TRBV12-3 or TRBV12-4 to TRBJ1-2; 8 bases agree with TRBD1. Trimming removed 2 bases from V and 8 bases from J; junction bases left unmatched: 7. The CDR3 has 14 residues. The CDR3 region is CASSLTLDREGYTF. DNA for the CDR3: TGTGCCAGCAGTTTAACCTTGGACAGGGAAGGCTACACCTTC.

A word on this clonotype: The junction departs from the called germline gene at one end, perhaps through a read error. DNA of the CDR3: TGTGCCAGCTCACCTCTTAACACCGGGGAGCTATTTTTT. It specifies CASSPLNTGELFF. V gene TRBV18 combines with J gene TRBJ2-2; TRBD2 is a possible D gene (5 bases). Germline CDR1 reads KGHSH; CDR2 reads LQKENI. This CDR3 spans 13 amino acids.

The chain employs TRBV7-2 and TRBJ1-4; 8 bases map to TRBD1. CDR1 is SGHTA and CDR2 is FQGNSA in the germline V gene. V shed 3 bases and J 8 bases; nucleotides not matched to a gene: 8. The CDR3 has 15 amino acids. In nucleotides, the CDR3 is TGTGCCAGCAGCTTCGACAGGGGCTGGGAAGAAAAACTGTTTTTT. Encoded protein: CASSFDRGWEEKLFF. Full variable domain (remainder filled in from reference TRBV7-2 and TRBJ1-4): GAGVSQSPSNKVTEKGKDVELRCDPISGHTALYWYRQSLGQGLEFLIYFQGNSAPDKSGLPSDRFSAERTGGSVSTLTIQRTQQEDSAVYLCASSFDRGWEEKLFFGSGTQLSVL.

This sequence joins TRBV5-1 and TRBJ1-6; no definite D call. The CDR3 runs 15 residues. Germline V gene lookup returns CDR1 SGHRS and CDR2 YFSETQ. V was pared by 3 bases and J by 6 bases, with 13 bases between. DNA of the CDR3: TGCGCCAGCAGCTCGGAGGACTGGGCTAATTCACCCCTCCACTTT. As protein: CASSSEDWANSPLHF.

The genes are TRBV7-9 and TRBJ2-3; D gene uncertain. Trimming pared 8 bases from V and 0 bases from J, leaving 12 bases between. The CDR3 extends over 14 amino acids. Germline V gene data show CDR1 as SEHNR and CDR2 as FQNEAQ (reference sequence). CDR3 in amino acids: CASGPDYSTDTQYF. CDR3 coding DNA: TGTGCCAGCGGCCCCGATTATAGCACAGATACGCAGTATTTT.

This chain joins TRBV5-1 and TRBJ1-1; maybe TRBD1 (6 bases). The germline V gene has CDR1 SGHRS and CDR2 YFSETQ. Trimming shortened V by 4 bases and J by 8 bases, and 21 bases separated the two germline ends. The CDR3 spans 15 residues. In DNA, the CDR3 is TGCGCCAGCAGCAACCTAACAGGGATCCGCTTCGAAGCTTTCTTT. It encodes CASSNLTGIRFEAFF.